The sequence of this T cell receptor beta chain was determined in a study of blood T cell repertoires in COVID-19. Background on the study: T cells, B-cell-depleted T cells, or PBMCs supplied cDNA or gDNA.

There are 13 residues in the CDR3. Trimming pared 4 bases from V and 5 bases from J, leaving 13 bases between. Germline-derived CDR1 and CDR2 are SGHDT and YYEEEE. Repertoires were generated with immunoSEQ multiplex PCR, while TCRdb's copy carries only in-frame clones and drops some. The sample consists of fewer than 200,000 clones, 80% to 85% of them appearing once. Participants' own reports of clinical history determined their cohort assignment. The chain couples TRBV5-6 to TRBJ2-7, with TRBD1 as a possible D gene (6 bases). The TCR comes from a woman younger than 45 who had been exposed to COVID-19. Source material: PBMCs or T cells enriched from blood (not recorded which). In nucleotides, the CDR3 is TGTGCCAGCAGCGGATGGGACACCCACGAGCAGTACTTC. It yields the protein CASSGWDTHEQYF.